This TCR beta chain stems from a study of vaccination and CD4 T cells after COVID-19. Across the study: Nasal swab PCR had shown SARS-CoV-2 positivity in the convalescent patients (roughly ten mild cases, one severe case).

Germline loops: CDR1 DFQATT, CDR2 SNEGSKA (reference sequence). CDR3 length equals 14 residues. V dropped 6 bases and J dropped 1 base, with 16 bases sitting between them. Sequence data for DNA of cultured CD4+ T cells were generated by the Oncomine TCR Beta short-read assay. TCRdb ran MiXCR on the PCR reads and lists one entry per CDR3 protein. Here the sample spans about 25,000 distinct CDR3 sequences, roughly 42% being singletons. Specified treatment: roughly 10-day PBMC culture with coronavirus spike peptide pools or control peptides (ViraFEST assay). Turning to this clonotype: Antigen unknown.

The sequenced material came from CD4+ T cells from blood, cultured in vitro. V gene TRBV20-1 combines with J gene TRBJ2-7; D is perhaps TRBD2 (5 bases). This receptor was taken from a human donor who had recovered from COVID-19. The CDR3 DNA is TGCAGTGCCCGCCCGGACTTGCGATCCTACGAGCAGTACTTC. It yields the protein CSARPDLRSYEQYF.